This T cell receptor beta chain was sequenced for a study of cytomegalovirus exposure and HLA in healthy donors. General study results and limits: In a later analysis, most CMV-associated TCR beta chains appeared HLA-restricted. Equally common other TCR beta chains were less clonally expanded than HLA-associated ones, a later analysis found. In a later analysis, donors in an Asian-associated ancestry cluster reportedly had fewer N-insertions in productive TCRs than the cohort mean.

Both 60 Vbeta primers and 13 Jbeta primers went into the PCR. Assay used: immunoSEQ multiplex PCR; TCRdb lists only in-frame clones, some missing. The data show 90,000 to 120,000 clones, around 74% seen once. Germline CDR1 GTSNPN, CDR2 SVGIG (reference sequence). There are 16 residues in the CDR3. V gave up 0 bases and J gave up 2 bases; unmatched junction bases: 8. This clone has more than one count but fewer than ten. The antigen is undetermined. Sequencing used PBMCs. The TCR was taken from a male donor in good health and CMV-seropositive. The chain has TRBV30 and TRBJ2-3, with 7 positions matching TRBD2. The DNA of the CDR3 is TGTGCCTGGAGTGTAGATCGGGACTACTACACAGATACGCAGTATTTT. Translation gives CAWSVDRDYYTDTQYF.